This T cell receptor (beta chain) was observed in a study of human CD8 memory T cell subsets. Notes on the study in general: Similarly high diversity marked stem-like memory and precursor exhausted T cells, unlike effector memory cells.

UMI-labeled 5' RACE was used to make TCR beta libraries. Original analysis: Every TCR beta library contained from about 2,700 to 20,000 functional CDR3 beta clonotypes. Reprocessing the 5' RACE reads, TCRdb reports a single entry for every CDR3 protein and omits DNA. The V and J calls here are based on TCRdb, not the publication. Here the sample table reports approximately 7,500 distinct CDR3 sequences. Measured by frequency, this clonotype is medium-sized. Antigen unknown. Germline lookup yields CDR1 SGHVS and CDR2 FQNEAQ. The CDR3 sequence is 12 residues long. From buffy coats of healthy donors, the PBMC were obtained. RNA was isolated from duplicate vials, each containing under 170,000 sorted CD8+ T cells, for every subset.

The V gene is TRBV7-8, the J gene TRBJ1-2; the D call of TRBD1 rests on TCRdb alone, since no DNA is present to check it. This TCR came from a human donor in good health. Sequenced: CD8+ T cells from PBMCs. The CDR3 loop reads CASSLGGYGYTF.